Listed below are T cell receptor beta chains from one sample, sequenced in a study of blood T cell repertoires in COVID-19. The table came from immunoSEQ multiplex PCR; TCRdb's copy has only in-frame clones and leaves some out. This sample yields approximately 200,000 clones, of which 65% to 90% are seen a single time; more than 4% belongs to the top ten. Sequencing was carried out using PBMCs or T cells enriched from blood (not recorded which). These receptors all stem from a woman aged 25 to 45 who had been exposed to COVID-19. The conserved cysteine and the conserved F or W are not part of the CDR3 here. D genes are given only for firm matches. Clone size is not always given. Where it is, it says once, few, many or a class for expanded clones.

size	V	D	J	CDR3
NA	TRBV11-3	TRBD1	TRBJ2-7	ASSLETGGFYEQY
once	TRBV5-1	NA	TRBJ1-1	ASSLTGNTEAF
once	TRBV5-1	NA	TRBJ2-3	ASSAGRGSTDTQY
few	TRBV19	NA	TRBJ1-2	ASSIRAHGYT
NA	TRBV7-8	TRBD1	TRBJ2-7	ASSIDRASSYEQY
few	TRBV4-2	NA	TRBJ1-4	ASSQESGAVEKLF
NA	TRBV5-4	TRBD1	TRBJ1-1	ASSAGTGTTEAF
NA	TRBV29-1	NA	TRBJ1-1	SVEGQPNTEAF
NA	TRBV2	TRBD1	TRBJ2-2	ASKRPRDRVGTGELF
NA	TRBV5-1	TRBD2	TRBJ2-1	ASSLSGGTYNEQF
NA	TRBV10-3	NA	TRBJ1-5	AISESRRARGESNQPQH
NA	TRBV3-1/TRBV3-2	NA	TRBJ1-6	ASSQAGRARSPLH
NA	TRBV3-1/TRBV3-2	TRBD1	TRBJ1-2	ASSQVRSDRVNGYT
NA	TRBV6-5	TRBD1	TRBJ1-5	ASSYHPGQGNQPQH
NA	TRBV27	NA	TRBJ2-3	ASRGAPHSTDTQY
NA	TRBV19	NA	TRBJ2-4	ASTSGTGTAKNIQY
NA	TRBV2	NA	TRBJ2-1	ASRRTQKSSYNEQF
NA	TRBV9	NA	TRBJ1-2	ASSVNFVGYPAGDGYT
once	TRBV27	NA	TRBJ2-5	ASSLVRGIGETQY
many	TRBV5-4	NA	TRBJ2-1	ASSPAGYNEQF
once	TRBV7-2	TRBD2	TRBJ2-5	ASSTRLAGERETQY
NA	TRBV19	NA	TRBJ1-2	ASSLQVDYGYT
NA	TRBV7-3	TRBD1	TRBJ1-2	ASSGDRVGGYT
few	TRBV3-1/TRBV3-2	NA	TRBJ1-5	ASSHQGGNQPQH
NA	TRBV27	NA	TRBJ1-5	ASSPQGAVQPQH
NA	TRBV5-1	TRBD1	TRBJ1-2	ASSPTTGTGGGYT
NA	TRBV18	NA	TRBJ1-1	ASSPGGSTEAF
NA	TRBV29-1	NA	TRBJ2-2	SARGAANTGELF
NA	TRBV9	TRBD1	TRBJ2-3	ASSVSWTGTDTQY
NA	TRBV29-1	NA	TRBJ1-2	SVEVAGTSYYGYT
NA	TRBV2	TRBD1	TRBJ1-4	ASRGQGATNEKLF
NA	TRBV6-1	TRBD1	TRBJ2-2	ASSVLLRGSAGELF
NA	TRBV7-8	NA	TRBJ1-2	ASSLRNRFNYGYT
NA	TRBV7-6	NA	TRBJ1-4	ASSENGEKLF
NA	TRBV7-8	NA	TRBJ2-2	ASSLIPLNTGELF
NA	TRBV30	TRBD1	TRBJ1-3	AWAKQGGGNTIY
NA	TRBV7-3	NA	TRBJ2-3	ASSFDRFTDTQY
NA	TRBV5-8	TRBD1	TRBJ1-4	ASILPGTGPQKLF
NA	TRBV4-2	TRBD1	TRBJ1-2	ASSQERGTVAYGYT
NA	TRBV29-1	NA	TRBJ2-7	SAEDNSYEQY
NA	TRBV20-1	NA	TRBJ2-1	SASGGLVNEQF
NA	TRBV30	NA	TRBJ2-1	AWSWTGRGNEQF
NA	TRBV12-3/TRBV12-4	NA	TRBJ1-3	ASSDRGNTIY
NA	TRBV3-1/TRBV3-2	TRBD1	TRBJ2-1	ASSHGDRGNEQF
NA	TRBV5-1	NA	TRBJ1-3	ASSLGESSSGNTIY
NA	TRBV11-3	NA	TRBJ1-4	ASSLEGRGYEKLF
NA	TRBV13	TRBD1	TRBJ1-5	ASAGGPNQPQH
NA	TRBV29-1	NA	TRBJ2-6	SAQVSGANVLT
NA	TRBV27	NA	TRBJ1-2	ASTRDKSYGYT
few	TRBV5-1	NA	TRBJ2-3	ASSLDYLSTDTQY
NA	TRBV5-1	NA	TRBJ1-2	ASSFKGAGGYT
NA	TRBV21-1	NA	TRBJ2-7	ASSRTGGREQY
NA	TRBV5-6	TRBD2	TRBJ2-3	ASSFRSGGDTQY
once	TRBV27	TRBD1	TRBJ1-2	ASSPGTVKGPYGYT
NA	TRBV27	NA	TRBJ1-2	ASSLRGGGYT
NA	TRBV30	NA	TRBJ2-4	AWSVTGPKNIQY
NA	TRBV5-1	TRBD2	TRBJ2-7	ASSYASGVDYEQY